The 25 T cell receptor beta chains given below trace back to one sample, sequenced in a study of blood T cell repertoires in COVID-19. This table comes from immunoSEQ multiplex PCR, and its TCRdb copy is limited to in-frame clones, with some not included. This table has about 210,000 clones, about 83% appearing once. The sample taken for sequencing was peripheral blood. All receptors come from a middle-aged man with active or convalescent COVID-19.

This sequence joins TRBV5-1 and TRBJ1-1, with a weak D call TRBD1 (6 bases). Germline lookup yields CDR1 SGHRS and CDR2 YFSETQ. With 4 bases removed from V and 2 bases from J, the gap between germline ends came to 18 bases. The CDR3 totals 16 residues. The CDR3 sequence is CASSGTRGSGNTEAFF. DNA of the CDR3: TGCGCCAGCAGCGGGACACGGGGATCGGGAAACACTGAAGCTTTCTTT.

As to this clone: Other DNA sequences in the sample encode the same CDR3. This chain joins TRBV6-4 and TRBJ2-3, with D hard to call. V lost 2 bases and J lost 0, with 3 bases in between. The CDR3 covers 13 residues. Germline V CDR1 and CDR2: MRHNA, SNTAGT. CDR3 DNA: TGTGCCAGCAGTGACCAAAGCACAGATACGCAGTATTTT. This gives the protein CASSDQSTDTQYF.

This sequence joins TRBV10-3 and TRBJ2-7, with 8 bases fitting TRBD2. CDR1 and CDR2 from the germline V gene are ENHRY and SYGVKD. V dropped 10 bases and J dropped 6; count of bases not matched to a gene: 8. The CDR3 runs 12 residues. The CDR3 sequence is CATRGGASEQYF. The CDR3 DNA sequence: TGTGCCACACGGGGGGGGGCCTCCGAGCAGTACTTC.

The CDR3 coding sequence is TGTGCCAGCAGCTTAGAGTTCAGGGTTTCCTATGGCTACACCTTC. Its protein product is CASSLEFRVSYGYTF. The chain couples TRBV7-2 to TRBJ1-2; D may be TRBD1 (5 bases). The V end lost 1 base, the J end lost 4 bases, and 13 bases lay between the germline ends. The CDR3 covers 15 residues. Per germline, CDR1 SGHTA and CDR2 FQGNSA.

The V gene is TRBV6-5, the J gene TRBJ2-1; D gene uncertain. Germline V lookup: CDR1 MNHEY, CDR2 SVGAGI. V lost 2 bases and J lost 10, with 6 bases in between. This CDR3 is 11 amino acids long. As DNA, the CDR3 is TGTGCCAGCAGTTACGACGGGGAGCAGTTCTTC. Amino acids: CASSYDGEQFF.

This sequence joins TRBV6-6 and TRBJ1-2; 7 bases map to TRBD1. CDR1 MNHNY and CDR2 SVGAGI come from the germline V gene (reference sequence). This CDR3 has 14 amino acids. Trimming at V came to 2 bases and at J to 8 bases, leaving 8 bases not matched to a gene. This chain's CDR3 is CASSYGSTGKGYTF. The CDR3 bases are TGTGCCAGCAGTTACGGTTCGACAGGGAAAGGCTACACCTTC.

The CDR3 loop is CAWTISRVLFRAFF. The CDR3 nucleotides are TGTGCCTGGACCATTTCCAGGGTACTCTTCCGGGCTTTCTTT. The rearrangement links TRBV30 to TRBJ1-1; a weak D match, TRBD1 (5 bases). The CDR3 spans 14 residues. Germline CDR1 reads GTSNPN; CDR2 reads SVGIG (reference sequence). V was shortened by 4 bases and J by 11 bases, with 23 bases between the two germline ends.

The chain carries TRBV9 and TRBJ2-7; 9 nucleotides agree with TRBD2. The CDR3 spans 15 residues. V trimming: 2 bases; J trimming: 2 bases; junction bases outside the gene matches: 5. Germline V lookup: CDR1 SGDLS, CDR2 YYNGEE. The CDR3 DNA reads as TGTGCCAGCAGCGTCCAAGCGGGGGGAACCTACGAGCAGTACTTC. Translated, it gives CASSVQAGGTYEQYF.

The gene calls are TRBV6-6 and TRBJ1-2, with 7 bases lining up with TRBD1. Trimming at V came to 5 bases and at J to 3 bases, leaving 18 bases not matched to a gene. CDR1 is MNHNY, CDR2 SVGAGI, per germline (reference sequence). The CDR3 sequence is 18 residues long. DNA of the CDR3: TGTGCCAGCAGTCACGCTCCTGGCAGGGGGAAAGAGTACTATGGCTACACCTTC. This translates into CASSHAPGRGKEYYGYTF.

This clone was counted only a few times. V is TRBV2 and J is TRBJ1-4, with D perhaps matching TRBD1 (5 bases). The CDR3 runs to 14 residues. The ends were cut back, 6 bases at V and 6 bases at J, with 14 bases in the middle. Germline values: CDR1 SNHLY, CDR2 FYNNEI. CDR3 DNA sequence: TGTGCCAGCAGGGCGACAGTTTCGGATGAAAAACTGTTTTTT. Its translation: CASRATVSDEKLFF.

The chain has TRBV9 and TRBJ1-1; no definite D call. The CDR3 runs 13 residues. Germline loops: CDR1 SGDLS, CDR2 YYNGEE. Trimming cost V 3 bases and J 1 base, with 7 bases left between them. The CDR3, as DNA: TGTGCCAGCAGCGCGCGACAGAACACTGAAGCTTTCTTT. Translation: CASSARQNTEAFF.

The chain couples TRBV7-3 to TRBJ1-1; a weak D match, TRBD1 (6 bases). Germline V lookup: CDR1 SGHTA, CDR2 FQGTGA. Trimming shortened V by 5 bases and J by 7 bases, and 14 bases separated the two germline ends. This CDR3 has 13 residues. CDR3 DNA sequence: TGTGCCAGCAGCCCCTCAGGACAGATTGAAGCTTTCTTT. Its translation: CASSPSGQIEAFF.

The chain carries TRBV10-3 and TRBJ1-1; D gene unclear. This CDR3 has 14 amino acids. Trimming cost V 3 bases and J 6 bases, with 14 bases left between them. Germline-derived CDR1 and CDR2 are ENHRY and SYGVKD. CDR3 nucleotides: TGTGCCATCAGTGACCCCGGGGAATGGGCTGAAGCTTTCTTT. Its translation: CAISDPGEWAEAFF.

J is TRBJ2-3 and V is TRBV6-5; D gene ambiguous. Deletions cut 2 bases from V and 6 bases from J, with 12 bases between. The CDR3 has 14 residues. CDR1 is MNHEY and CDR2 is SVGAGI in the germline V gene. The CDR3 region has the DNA TGTGCCAGCAGTTACGCCTTCCTAGAGGATACGCAGTATTTT. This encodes CASSYAFLEDTQYF.

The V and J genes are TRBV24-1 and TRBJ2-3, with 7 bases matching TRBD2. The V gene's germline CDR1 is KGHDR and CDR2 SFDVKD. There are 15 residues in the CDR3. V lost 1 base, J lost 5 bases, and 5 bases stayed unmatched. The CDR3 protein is CATSDFTSERDTQYF. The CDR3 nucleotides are TGTGCCACCAGTGATTTCACTAGCGAGAGAGATACGCAGTATTTT.

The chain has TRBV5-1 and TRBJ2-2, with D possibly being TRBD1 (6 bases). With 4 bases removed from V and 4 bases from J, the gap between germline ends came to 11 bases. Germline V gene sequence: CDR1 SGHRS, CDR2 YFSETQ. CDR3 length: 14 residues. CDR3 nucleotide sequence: TGCGCCAGCAGCACGACACAGGGCACCGGGGAGCTGTTTTTT. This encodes CASSTTQGTGELFF.

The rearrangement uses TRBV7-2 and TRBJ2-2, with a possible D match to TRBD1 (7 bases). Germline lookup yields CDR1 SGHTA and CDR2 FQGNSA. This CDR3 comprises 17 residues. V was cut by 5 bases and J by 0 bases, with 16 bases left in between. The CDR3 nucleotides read TGTGCCAGCAGCCCAGGGTTCAGGGGGGCGAACACCGGGGAGCTGTTTTTT. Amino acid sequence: CASSPGFRGANTGELFF.

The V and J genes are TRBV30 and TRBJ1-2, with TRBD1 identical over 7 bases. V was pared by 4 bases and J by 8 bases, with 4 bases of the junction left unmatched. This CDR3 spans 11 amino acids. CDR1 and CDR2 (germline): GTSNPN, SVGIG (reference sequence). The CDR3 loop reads CAWTGGRGYTF. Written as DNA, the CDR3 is TGTGCCTGGACAGGGGGACGGGGCTACACCTTC.

The CDR3 DNA is TGTGCCTGGAGTACGGGACAGGGGACGACCGAGCAGTACTTC. It translates to CAWSTGQGTTEQYF. The chain carries TRBV30 and TRBJ2-7, with 10 nucleotides matching TRBD1. V was clipped by 2 bases and J by 6 bases; unmatched bases: 7. The CDR3 is made up of 14 amino acids. In germline, CDR1 is GTSNPN, CDR2 SVGIG (reference sequence).

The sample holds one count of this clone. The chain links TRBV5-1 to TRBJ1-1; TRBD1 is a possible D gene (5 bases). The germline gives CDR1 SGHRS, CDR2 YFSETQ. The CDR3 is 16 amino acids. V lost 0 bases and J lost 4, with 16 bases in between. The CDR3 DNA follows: TGCGCCAGCAGCTTGGTTGTCAGGGTCGCGTCCACTGAAGCTTTCTTT. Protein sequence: CASSLVVRVASTEAFF.

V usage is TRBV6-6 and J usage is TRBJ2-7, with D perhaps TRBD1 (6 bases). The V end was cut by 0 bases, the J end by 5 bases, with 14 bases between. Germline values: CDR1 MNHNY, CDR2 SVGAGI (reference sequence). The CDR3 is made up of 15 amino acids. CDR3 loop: CASSYSRGSRNEQYF. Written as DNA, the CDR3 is TGTGCCAGCAGTTACTCGAGGGGGAGTCGAAACGAGCAGTACTTC.

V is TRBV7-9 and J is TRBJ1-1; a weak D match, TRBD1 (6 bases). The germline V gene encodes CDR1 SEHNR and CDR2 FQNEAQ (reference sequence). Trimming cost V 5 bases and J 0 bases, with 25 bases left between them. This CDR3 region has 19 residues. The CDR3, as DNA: TGTGCCAGCAGCCCCACTGGGGCAGGGGCCACCTTGATGAACACTGAAGCTTTCTTT. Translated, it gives CASSPTGAGATLMNTEAFF.

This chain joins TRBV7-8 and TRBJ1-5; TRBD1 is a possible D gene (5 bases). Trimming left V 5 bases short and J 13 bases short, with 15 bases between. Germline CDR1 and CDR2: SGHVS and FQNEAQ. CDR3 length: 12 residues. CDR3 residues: CASSLGRGKQHF. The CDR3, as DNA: TGTGCCAGCAGCCTCGGCCGGGGGAAACAGCATTTT. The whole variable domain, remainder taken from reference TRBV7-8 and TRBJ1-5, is GAGVSQSPRYKVAKRGQDVALRCDPISGHVSLFWYQQALGQGPEFLTYFQNEAQLDKSGLPSDRFFAERPEGSVSTLKIQRTQQEDSAVYLCASSLGRGKQHFGDGTRLSIL.

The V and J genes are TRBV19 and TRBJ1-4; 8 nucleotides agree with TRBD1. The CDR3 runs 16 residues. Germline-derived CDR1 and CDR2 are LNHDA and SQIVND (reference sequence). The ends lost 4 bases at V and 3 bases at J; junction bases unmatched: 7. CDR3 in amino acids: CASSTRGRVANEKLFF. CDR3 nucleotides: TGTGCCAGTAGTACCAGGGGGCGCGTTGCTAATGAAAAACTGTTTTTT.

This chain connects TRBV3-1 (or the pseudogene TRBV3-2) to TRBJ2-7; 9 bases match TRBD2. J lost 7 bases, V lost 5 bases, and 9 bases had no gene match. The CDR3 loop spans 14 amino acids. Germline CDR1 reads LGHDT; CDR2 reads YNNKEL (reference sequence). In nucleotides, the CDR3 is TGTGCCAGCAGCGCAGTACTAGCGGGTAATGAGCAGTACTTC. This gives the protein CASSAVLAGNEQYF.